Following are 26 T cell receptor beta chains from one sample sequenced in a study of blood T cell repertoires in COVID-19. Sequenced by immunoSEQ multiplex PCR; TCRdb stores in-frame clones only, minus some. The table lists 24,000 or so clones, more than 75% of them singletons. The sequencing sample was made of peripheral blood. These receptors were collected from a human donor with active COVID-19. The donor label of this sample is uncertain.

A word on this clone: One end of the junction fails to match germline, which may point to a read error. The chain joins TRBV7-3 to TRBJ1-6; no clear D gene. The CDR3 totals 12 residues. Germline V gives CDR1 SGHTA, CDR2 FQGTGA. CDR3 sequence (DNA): TGTGCCAGCAGATCCTCTAATTCACCCCTCCACTTT. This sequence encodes CASRSSNSPLHF.

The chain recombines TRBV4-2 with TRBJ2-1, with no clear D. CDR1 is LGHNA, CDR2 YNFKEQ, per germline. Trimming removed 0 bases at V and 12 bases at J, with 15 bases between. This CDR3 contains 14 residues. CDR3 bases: TGTGCCAGCAGCCAAGAACCGTCGCCGCCCAGGCAGTTCTTC. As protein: CASSQEPSPPRQFF.

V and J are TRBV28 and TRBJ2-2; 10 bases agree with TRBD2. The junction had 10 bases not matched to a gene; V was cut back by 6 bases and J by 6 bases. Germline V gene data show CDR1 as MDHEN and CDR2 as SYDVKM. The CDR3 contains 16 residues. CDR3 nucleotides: TGTGCCAGCAGAAAAGGGACTAGCGCCCTACCCGGGGAGCTGTTTTTT. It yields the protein CASRKGTSALPGELFF.

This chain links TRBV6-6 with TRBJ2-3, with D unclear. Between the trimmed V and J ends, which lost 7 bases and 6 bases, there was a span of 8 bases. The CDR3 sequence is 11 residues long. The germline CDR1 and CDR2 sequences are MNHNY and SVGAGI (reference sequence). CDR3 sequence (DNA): TGTGCCAGCACAACCGCGGATACGCAGTATTTT. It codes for CASTTADTQYF.

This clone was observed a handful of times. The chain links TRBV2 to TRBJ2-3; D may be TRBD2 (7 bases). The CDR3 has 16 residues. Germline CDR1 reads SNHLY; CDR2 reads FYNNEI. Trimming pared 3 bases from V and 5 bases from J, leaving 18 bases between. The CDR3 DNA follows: TGTGCCAGCAGTGATGGGAGGGGGGGCCCAGTAGATACGCAGTATTTT. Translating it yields CASSDGRGGPVDTQYF.

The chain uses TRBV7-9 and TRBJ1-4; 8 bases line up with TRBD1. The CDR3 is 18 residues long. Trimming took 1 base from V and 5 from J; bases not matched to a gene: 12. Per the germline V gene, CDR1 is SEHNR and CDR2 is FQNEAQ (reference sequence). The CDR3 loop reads CASSLDSWAGGENEKLFF. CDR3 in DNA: TGTGCCAGCAGCTTAGATTCTTGGGCAGGGGGCGAGAATGAAAAACTGTTTTTT.

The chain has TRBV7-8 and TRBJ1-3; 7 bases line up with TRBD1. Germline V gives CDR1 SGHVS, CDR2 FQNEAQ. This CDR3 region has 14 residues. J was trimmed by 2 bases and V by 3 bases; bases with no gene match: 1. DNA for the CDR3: TGTGCCAGCAGCTTGACAGGGACTGGAAACACCATATATTTT. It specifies CASSLTGTGNTIYF. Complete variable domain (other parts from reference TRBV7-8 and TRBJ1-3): GAGVSQSPRYKVAKRGQDVALRCDPISGHVSLFWYQQALGQGPEFLTYFQNEAQLDKSGLPSDRFFAERPEGSVSTLKIQRTQQEDSAVYLCASSLTGTGNTIYFGEGSWLTVV.

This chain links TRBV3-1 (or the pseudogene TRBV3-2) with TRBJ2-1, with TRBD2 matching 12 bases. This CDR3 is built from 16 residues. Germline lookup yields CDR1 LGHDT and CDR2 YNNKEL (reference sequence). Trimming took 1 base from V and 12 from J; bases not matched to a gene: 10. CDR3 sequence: CASSQVASGRAGGQFF. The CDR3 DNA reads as TGTGCCAGCAGCCAAGTGGCTAGCGGGAGGGCCGGGGGGCAGTTCTTC.

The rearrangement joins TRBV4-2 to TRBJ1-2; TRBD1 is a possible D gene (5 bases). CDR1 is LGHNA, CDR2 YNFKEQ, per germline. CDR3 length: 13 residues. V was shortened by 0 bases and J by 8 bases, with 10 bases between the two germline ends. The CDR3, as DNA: TGTGCCAGCAGCCAAGATCAGGGAACCGGCTACACCTTC. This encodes CASSQDQGTGYTF.

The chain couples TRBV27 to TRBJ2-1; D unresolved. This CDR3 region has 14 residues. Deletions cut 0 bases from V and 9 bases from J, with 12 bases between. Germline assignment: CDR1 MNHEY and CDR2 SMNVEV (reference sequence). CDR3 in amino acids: CASSLSNGRGEQFF. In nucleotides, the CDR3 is TGTGCCAGCAGTTTATCGAATGGCCGTGGTGAGCAGTTCTTC.

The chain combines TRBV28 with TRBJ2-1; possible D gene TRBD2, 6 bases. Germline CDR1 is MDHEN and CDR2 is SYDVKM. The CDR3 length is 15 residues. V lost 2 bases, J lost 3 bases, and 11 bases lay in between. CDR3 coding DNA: TGTGCCAGCAGTTTAGGTAGCGGCCGCTACAATGAGCAGTTCTTC. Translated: CASSLGSGRYNEQFF.

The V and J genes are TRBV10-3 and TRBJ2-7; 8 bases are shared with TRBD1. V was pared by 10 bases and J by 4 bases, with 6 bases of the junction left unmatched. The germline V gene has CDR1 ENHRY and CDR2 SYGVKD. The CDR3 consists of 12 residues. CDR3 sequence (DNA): TGTGCCACTACAGACAGGGGATACGAGCAGTACTTC. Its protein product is CATTDRGYEQYF.

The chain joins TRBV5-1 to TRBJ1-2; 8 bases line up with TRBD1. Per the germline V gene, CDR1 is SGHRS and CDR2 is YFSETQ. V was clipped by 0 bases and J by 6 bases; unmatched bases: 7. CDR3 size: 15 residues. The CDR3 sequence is CASSLDSAGGDGYTF. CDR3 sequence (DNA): TGCGCCAGCAGCTTGGATTCGGCAGGGGGCGATGGCTACACCTTC.

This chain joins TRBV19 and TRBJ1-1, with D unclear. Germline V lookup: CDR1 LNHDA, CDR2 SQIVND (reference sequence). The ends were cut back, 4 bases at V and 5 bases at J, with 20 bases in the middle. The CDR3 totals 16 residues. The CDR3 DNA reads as TGTGCCAGTAGTACTCCCTTGGGCAGAGGAGGTACTGAAGCTTTCTTT. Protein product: CASSTPLGRGGTEAFF. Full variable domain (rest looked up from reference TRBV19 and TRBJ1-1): DGGITQSPKYLFRKEGQNVTLSCEQNLNHDAMYWYRQDPGQGLRLIYYSQIVNDFQKGDIAEGYSVSREKKESFPLTVTSAQKNPTAFYLCASSTPLGRGGTEAFFGQGTRLTVV.

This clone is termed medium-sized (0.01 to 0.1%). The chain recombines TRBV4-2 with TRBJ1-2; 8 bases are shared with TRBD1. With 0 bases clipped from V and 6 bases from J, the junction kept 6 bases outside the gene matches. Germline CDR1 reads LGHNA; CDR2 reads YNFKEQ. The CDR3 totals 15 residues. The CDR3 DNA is TGTGCCAGCAGCCAAGAAACAGGGGGACGTGATGGCTACACCTTC. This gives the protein CASSQETGGRDGYTF.

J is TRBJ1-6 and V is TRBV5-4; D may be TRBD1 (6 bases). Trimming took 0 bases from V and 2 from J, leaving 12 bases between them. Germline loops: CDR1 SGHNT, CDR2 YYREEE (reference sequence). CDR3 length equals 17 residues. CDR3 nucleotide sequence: TGTGCCAGCAGCTTGGGAACAGGGCAAGCCTATAATTCACCCCTCCACTTT. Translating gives CASSLGTGQAYNSPLHF.

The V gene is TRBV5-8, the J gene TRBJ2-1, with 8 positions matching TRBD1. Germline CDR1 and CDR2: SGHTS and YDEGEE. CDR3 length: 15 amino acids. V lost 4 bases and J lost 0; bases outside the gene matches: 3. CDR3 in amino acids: CASSLGQGSYNEQFF. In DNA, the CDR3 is TGTGCCAGCAGCCTCGGACAGGGCTCCTACAATGAGCAGTTCTTC.

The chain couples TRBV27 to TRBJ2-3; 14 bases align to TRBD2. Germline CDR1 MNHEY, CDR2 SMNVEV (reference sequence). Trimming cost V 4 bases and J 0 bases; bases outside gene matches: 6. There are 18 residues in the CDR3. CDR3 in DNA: TGTGCCAGCAGTTGGGGACTAGCGGGAGATTGGAGCACAGATACGCAGTATTTT. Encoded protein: CASSWGLAGDWSTDTQYF.

CDR3 coding DNA: TGCGCCAGCAGCTTGGAGGTACAGCCAACCGGGGAGCTGTTTTTT. Its protein is CASSLEVQPTGELFF. The chain is built from TRBV5-1 and TRBJ2-2; D unclear. This CDR3 is 15 amino acids long. In germline, CDR1 is SGHRS, CDR2 YFSETQ. Trimming cost V 0 bases and J 5 bases, with 11 bases left between them.

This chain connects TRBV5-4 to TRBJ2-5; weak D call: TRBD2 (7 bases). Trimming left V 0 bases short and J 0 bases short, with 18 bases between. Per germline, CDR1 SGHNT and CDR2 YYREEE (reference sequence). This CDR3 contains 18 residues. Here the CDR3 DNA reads TGTGCCAGCAGCTTGGGTAATTGGGGGGGCTTTGACCAAGAGACCCAGTACTTC. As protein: CASSLGNWGGFDQETQYF. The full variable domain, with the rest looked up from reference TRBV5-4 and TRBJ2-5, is ETGVTQSPTHLIKTRGQQVTLRCSSQSGHNTVSWYQQALGQGPQFIFQYYREEENGRGNFPPRFSGLQFPNYSSELNVNALELDDSALYLCASSLGNWGGFDQETQYFGPGTRLLVL.

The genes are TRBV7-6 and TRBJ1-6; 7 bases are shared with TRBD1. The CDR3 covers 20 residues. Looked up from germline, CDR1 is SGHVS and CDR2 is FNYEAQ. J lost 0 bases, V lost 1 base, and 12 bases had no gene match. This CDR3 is CASSLEEPGTASSYNSPLHF. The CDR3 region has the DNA TGTGCCAGCAGCTTAGAAGAACCCGGGACAGCGAGCTCCTATAATTCACCCCTCCACTTT.

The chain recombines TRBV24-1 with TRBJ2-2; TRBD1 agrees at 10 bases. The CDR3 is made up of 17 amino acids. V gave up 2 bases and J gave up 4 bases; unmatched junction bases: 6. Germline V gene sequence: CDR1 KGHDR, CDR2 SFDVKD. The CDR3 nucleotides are TGTGCCACCAGTGATTCTGTGGGGACAGGGGTCACCGGGGAGCTGTTTTTT. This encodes CATSDSVGTGVTGELFF.

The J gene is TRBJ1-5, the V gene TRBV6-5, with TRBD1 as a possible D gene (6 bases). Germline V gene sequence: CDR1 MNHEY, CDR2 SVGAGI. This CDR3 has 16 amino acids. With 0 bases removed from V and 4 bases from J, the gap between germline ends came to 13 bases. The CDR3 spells CASSYSGRGSNQPQHF. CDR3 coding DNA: TGTGCCAGCAGTTACTCGGGCAGGGGATCAAATCAGCCCCAGCATTTT.

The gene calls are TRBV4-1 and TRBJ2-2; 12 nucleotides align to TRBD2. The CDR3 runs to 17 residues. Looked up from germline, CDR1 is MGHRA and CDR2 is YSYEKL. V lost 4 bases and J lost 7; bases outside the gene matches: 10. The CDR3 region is CASSPTSGRNRGGELFF. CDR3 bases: TGCGCCAGCAGCCCAACTAGCGGGAGGAACCGGGGCGGGGAGCTGTTTTTT.

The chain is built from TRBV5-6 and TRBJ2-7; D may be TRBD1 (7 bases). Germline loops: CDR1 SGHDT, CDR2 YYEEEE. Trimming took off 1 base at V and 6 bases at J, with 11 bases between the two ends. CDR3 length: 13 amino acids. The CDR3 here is CASSLQGGSEQYF. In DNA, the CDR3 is TGTGCCAGCAGCTTGCAGGGGGGAAGCGAGCAGTACTTC.

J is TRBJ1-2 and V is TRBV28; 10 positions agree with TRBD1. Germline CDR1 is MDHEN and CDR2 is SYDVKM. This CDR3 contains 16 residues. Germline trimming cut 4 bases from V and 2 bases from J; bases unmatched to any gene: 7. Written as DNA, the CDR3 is TGTGCCAGCAGTTACCCCTCGGGACAGGGGAACTATGGCTACACCTTC. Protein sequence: CASSYPSGQGNYGYTF.